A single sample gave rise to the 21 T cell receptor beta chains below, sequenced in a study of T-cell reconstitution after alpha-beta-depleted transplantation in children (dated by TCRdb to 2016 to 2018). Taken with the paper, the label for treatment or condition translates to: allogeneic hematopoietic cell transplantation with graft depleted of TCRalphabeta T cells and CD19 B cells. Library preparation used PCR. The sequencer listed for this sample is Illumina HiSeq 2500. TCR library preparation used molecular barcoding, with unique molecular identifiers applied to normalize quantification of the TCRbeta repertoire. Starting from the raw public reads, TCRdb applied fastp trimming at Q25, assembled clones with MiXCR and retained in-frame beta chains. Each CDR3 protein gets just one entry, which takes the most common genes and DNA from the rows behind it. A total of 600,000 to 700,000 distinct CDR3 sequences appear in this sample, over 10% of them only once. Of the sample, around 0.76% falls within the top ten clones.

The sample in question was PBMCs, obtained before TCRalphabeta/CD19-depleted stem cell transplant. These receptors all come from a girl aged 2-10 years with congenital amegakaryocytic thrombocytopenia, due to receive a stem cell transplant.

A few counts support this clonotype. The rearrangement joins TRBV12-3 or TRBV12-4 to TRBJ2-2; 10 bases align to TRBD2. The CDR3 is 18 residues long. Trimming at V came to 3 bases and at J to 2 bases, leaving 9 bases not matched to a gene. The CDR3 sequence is CASSFRRGLARNTGELFF. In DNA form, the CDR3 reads TGTGCCAGCAGTTTCCGTCGGGGACTAGCGAGAAACACCGGGGAGCTGTTTTTT.

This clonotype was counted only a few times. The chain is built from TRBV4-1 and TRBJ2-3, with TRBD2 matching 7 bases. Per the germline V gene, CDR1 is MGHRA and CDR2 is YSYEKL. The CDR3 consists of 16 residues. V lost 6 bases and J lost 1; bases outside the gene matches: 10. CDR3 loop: CASSLGLGEGTDTQYF. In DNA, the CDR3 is TGCGCCAGCAGTCTCGGACTAGGAGAAGGCACAGATACGCAGTATTTT.

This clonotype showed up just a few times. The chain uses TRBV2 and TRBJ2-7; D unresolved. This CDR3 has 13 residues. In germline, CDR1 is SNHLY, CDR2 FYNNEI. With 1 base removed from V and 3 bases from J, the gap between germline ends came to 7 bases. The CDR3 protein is CASSEGKFYEQYF. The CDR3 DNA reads TGTGCCAGCAGTGAAGGGAAATTCTACGAGCAGTACTTC.

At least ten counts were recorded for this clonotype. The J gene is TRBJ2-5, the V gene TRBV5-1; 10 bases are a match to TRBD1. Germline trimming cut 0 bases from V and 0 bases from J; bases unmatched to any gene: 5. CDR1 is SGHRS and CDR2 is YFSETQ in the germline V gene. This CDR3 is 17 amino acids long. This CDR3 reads CASSLDPTGGDQETQYF. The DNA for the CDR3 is TGCGCCAGCAGCTTGGATCCGACAGGGGGCGACCAAGAGACCCAGTACTTC.

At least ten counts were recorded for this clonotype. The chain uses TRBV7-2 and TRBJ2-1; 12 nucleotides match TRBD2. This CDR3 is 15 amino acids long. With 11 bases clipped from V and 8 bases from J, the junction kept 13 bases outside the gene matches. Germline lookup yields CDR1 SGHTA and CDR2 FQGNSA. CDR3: CAGTAGLAGRHEQFF. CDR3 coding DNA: TGTGCCGGTACCGCCGGACTAGCGGGACGTCATGAGCAGTTCTTC.

CDR3 sequence reads: CASSLDWYRRNYGYTF. The CDR3 region has the DNA TGTGCCAGCAGCTTGGATTGGTACAGACGAAACTATGGCTACACCTTC. The chain joins TRBV5-6 to TRBJ1-2, with D unresolved. CDR1 is SGHDT, CDR2 YYEEEE, per germline. CDR3 length equals 16 residues. V lost 0 bases, J lost 2 bases, and 14 bases lay in between.

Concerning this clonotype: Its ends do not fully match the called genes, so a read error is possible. The CDR3 protein is CARRPSPGQGLNTEAFF. CDR3 sequence (DNA): TGTGCCCGCAGACCAAGCCCGGGACAGGGGTTGAACACTGAAGCTTTCTTT. The chain combines TRBV12-3 or TRBV12-4 with TRBJ1-1; 10 positions match TRBD1. The CDR3 contains 17 residues.

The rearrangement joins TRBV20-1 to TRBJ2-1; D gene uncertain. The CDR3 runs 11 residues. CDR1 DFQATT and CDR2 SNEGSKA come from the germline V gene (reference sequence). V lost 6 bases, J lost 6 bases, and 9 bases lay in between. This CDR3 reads CSAKLGNEQFF. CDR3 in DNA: TGCAGTGCAAAGCTAGGCAATGAGCAGTTCTTC.

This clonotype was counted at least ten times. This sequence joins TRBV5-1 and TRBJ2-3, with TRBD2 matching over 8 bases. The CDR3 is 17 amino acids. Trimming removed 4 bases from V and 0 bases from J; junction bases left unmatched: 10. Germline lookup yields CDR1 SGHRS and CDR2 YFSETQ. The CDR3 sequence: CASSPSASGWSTDTQYF. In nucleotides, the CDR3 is TGCGCCAGCAGCCCTAGCGCTAGCGGGTGGAGCACAGATACGCAGTATTTT.

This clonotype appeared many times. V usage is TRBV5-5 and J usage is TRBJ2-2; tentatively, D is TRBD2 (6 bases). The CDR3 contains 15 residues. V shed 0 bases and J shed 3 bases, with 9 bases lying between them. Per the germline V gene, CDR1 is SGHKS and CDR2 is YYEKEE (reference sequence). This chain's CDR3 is CASSLGGIYTGELFF. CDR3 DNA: TGTGCCAGCAGCTTGGGCGGGATATACACCGGGGAGCTGTTTTTT.

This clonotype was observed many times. CDR3 loop: CAISDLAGDHNEQFF. The DNA of the CDR3 is TGTGCCATCAGTGATCTAGCGGGAGATCACAATGAGCAGTTCTTC. The genes are TRBV10-3 and TRBJ2-1, with 10 nucleotides matching TRBD2. V lost 3 bases and J lost 5; bases outside the gene matches: 4. The CDR3 runs to 15 residues. The germline V gene encodes CDR1 ENHRY and CDR2 SYGVKD.

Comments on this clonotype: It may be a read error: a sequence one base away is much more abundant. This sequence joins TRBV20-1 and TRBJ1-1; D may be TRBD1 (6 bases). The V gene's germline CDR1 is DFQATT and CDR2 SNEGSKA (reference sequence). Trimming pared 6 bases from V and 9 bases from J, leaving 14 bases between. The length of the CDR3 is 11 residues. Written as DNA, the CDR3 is TGCAGTGCGGGACATGCGATTCAAGCTTTCTTT. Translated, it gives CSAGHAIQAFF.

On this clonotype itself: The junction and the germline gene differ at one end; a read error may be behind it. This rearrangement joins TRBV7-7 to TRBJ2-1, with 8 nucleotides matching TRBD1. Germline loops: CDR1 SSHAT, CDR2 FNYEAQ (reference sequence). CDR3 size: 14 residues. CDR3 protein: CASSQGAADKEQFF. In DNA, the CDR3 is TGTGCCAGCAGTCAGGGGGCAGCCGACAAAGAGCAGTTCTTC.

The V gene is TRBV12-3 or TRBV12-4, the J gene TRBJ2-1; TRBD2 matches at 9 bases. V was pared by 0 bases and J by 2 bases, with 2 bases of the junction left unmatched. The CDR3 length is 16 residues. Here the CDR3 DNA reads TGTGCCAGCAGTTTAGCCCTAGCGGGAACCTACAATGAGCAGTTCTTC. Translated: CASSLALAGTYNEQFF.

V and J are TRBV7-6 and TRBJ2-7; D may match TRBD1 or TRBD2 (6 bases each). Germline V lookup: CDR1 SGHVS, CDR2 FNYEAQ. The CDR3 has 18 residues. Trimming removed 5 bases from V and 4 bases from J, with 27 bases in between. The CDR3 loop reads CASSQDVWGETGIYEQYF. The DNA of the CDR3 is TGTGCCAGCAGCCAAGACGTTTGGGGGGAGACAGGAATATACGAGCAGTACTTC. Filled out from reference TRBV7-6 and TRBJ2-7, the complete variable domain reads GAGVSQSPRYKVTKRGQDVALRCDPISGHVSLYWYRQALGQGPEFLTYFNYEAQQDKSGLPNDRFSAERPEGSISTLTIQRTEQRDSAMYRCASSQDVWGETGIYEQYFGPGTRLTVT.

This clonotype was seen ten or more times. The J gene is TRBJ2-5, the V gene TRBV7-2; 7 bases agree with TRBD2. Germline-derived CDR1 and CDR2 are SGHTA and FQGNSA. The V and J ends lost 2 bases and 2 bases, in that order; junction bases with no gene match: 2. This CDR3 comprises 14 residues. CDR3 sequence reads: CASSLLAVQETQYF. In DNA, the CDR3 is TGTGCCAGCAGCTTACTAGCGGTGCAAGAGACCCAGTACTTC.

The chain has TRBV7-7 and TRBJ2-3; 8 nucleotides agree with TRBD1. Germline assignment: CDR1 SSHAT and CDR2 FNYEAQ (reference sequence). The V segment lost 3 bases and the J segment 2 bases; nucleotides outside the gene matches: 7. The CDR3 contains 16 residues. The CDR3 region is CASSFLATGATDTQYF. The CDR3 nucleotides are TGTGCCAGCAGCTTTCTGGCGACAGGGGCCACAGATACGCAGTATTTT.

The CDR3 protein is CSASLWGGQETQYF. CDR3 in DNA: TGCAGTGCTAGCTTGTGGGGCGGTCAAGAGACCCAGTACTTC. The gene calls are TRBV20-1 and TRBJ2-5, with a weak D call TRBD1 (5 bases). CDR1 DFQATT and CDR2 SNEGSKA come from the germline V gene (reference sequence). CDR3 length: 14 amino acids. V lost 3 bases, J lost 2 bases, and 13 bases lay in between.

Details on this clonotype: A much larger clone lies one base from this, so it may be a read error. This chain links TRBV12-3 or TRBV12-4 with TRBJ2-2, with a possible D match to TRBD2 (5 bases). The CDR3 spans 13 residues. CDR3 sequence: CASSSRATGELSF. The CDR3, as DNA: TGTGCCAGCAGTTCTCGCGCCACCGGGGAGCTGTCTTTT.

The DNA of the CDR3 is TGTGCCAGCAGTTACATGACAGGGACTAATGAAAAACTGTTTTTT. Translating gives CASSYMTGTNEKLFF. V and J are TRBV6-5 and TRBJ1-4, with 7 positions matching TRBD1. The germline gives CDR1 MNHEY, CDR2 SVGAGI. V shed 2 bases, J shed 2 bases, and the junction held 2 bases outside the gene matches. The CDR3 consists of 15 residues.

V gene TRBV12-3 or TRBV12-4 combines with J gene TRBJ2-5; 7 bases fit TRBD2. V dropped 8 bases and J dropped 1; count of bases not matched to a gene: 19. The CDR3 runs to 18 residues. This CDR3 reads CASLYLGGASGAQETQYF. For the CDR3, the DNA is TGTGCCAGCCTCTACCTTGGGGGAGCCAGCGGGGCCCAAGAGACCCAGTACTTC.